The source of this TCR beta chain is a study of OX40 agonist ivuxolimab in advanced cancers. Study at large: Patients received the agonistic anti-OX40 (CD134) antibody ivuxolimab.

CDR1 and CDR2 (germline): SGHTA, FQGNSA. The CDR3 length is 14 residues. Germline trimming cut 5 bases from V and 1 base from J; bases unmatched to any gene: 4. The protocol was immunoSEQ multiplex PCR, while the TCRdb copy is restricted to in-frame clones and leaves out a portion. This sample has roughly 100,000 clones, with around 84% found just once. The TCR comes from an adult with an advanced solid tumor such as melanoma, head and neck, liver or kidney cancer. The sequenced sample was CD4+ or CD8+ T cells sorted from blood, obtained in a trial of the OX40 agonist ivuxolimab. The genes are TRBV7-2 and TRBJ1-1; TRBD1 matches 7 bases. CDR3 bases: TGTGCCAGCAGCATAAGACAGGGGAACACTGAAGCTTTCTTT. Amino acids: CASSIRQGNTEAFF.